This TCR beta chain derives from a study of blood T cells in healthy people across ages. V lost 5 bases, J lost 0 bases, and 11 bases lay in between. The CDR3 runs to 14 residues. PCR was performed a second time for about 6 to 12 cycles using a sample-barcoded 5' primer and a J-beta primer mix. TCRdb ran MiXCR on the 5' RACE reads and lists one entry per CDR3 protein. There are 750,000 to 950,000 distinct CDR3 sequences in the sample; roughly 53% occur only once, and roughly 37% lies in the top ten. Sequenced sample: blood. This TCR came from a man older than 75 in good health. The V and J genes are TRBV12-3 or TRBV12-4 and TRBJ2-7; weak D call: TRBD2 (6 bases). As DNA, the CDR3 is TGTGCCAGCAGTGCTAGCGTAAGCTCCTACGAGCAGTACTTC. This encodes CASSASVSSYEQYF.